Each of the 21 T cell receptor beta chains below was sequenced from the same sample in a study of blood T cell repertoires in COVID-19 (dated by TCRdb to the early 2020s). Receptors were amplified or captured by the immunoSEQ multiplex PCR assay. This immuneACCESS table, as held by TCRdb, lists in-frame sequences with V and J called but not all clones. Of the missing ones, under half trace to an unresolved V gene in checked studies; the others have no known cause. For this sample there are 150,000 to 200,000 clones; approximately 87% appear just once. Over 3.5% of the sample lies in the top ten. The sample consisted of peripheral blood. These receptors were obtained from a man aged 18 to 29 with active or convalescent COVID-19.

The DNA for the CDR3 is TGTGCCAGCAGCGTAGCTACGGCGGCTAGCGGGGGTGGTACCGGGGAGCTGTTTTTT. It encodes CASSVATAASGGGTGELFF. This sequence joins TRBV9 and TRBJ2-2, with 10 bases matching TRBD2. This CDR3 has 19 residues. Trimming cost V 0 bases and J 5 bases; bases outside gene matches: 13. Germline values: CDR1 SGDLS, CDR2 YYNGEE.

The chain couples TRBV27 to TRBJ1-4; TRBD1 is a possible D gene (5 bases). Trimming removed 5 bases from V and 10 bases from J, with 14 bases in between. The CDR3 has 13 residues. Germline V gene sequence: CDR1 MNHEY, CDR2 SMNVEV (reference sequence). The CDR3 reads CASSQTALGKLFF. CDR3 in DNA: TGTGCCAGCAGTCAGACAGCGCTGGGAAAACTGTTTTTT. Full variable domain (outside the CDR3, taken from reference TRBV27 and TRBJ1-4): EAQVTQNPRYLITVTGKKLTVTCSQNMNHEYMSWYRQDPGLGLRQIYYSMNVEVTDKGDVPEGYKVSRKEKRNFPLILESPSPNQTSLYFCASSQTALGKLFFGSGTQLSVL.

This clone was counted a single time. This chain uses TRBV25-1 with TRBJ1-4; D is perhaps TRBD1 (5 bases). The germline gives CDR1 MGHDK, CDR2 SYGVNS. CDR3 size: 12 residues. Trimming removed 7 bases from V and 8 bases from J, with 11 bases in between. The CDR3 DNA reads TGTGCCAGCAAACAGGCAGGGGAAAAACTGTTTTTT. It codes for CASKQAGEKLFF.

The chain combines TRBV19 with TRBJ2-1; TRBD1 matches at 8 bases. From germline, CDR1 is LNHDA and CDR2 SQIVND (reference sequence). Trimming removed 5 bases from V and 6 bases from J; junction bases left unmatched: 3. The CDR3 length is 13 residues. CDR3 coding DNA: TGTGCCAGTAGTCTCGGACAGGGCAATGAGCAGTTCTTC. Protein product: CASSLGQGNEQFF. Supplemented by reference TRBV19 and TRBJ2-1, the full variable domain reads DGGITQSPKYLFRKEGQNVTLSCEQNLNHDAMYWYRQDPGQGLRLIYYSQIVNDFQKGDIAEGYSVSREKKESFPLTVTSAQKNPTAFYLCASSLGQGNEQFFGPGTRLTVL.

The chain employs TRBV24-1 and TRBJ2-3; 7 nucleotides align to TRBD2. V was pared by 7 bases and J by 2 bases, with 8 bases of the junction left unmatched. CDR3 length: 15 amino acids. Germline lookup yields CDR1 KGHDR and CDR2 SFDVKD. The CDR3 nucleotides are TGTGCCACCAGGGCCTCTAGCGGAAACACAGATACGCAGTATTTT. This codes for CATRASSGNTDTQYF.

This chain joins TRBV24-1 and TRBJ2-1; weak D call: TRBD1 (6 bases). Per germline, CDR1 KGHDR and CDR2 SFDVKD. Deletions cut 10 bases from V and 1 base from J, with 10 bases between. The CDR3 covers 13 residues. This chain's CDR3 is CATARGSYNEQFF. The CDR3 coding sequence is TGTGCCACGGCGAGGGGGTCCTACAATGAGCAGTTCTTC.

CDR3 in amino acids: CASSLGRDRAEQYF. CDR3 coding DNA: TGTGCCAGCAGCCTCGGACGAGACAGAGCCGAGCAGTACTTC. The genes are TRBV27 and TRBJ2-7, with D possibly TRBD1 on 5 matching bases. Germline CDR1 is MNHEY and CDR2 is SMNVEV (reference sequence). This CDR3 region has 14 residues. V was pared by 6 bases and J by 6 bases, with 18 bases between.

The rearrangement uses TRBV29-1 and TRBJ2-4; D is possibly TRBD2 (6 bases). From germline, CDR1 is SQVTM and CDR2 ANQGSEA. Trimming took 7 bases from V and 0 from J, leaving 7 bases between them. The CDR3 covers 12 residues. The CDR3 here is CSGGEAKNIQYF. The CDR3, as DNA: TGCAGCGGCGGGGAAGCCAAAAACATTCAGTACTTC.

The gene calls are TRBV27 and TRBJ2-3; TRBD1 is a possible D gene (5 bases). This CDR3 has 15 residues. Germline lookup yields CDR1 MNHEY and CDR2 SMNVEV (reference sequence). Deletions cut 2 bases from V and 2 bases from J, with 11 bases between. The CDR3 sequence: CASSLKGDFTDTQYF. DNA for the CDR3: TGTGCCAGCAGTTTAAAAGGGGATTTCACAGATACGCAGTATTTT.

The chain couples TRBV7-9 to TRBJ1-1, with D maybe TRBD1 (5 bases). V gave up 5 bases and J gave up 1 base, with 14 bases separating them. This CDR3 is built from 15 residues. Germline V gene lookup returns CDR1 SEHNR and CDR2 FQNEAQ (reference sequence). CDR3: CASSATGQGNTEAFF. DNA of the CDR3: TGTGCCAGCAGCGCAACAGGTCAGGGGAACACTGAAGCTTTCTTT.

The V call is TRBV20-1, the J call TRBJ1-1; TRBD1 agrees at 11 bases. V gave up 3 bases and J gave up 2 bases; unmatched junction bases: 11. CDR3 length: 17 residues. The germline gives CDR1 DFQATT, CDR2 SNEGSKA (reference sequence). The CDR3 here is CSASDRRTGGINTEAFF. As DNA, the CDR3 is TGCAGTGCTAGTGATAGACGGACAGGGGGCATAAACACTGAAGCTTTCTTT.

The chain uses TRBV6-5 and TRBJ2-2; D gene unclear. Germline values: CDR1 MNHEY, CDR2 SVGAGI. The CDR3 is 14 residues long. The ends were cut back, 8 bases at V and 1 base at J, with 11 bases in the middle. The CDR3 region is CASDRHQNTGELFF. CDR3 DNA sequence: TGTGCCAGCGATCGACACCAGAACACCGGGGAGCTGTTTTTT.

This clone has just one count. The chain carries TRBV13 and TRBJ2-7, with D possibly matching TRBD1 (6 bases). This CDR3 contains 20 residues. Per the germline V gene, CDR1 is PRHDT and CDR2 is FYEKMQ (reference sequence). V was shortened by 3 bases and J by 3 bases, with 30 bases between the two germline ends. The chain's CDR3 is CASSFLPVPGESSPFYEQYF. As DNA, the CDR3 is TGTGCCAGCAGCTTTCTACCGGTTCCAGGGGAGTCTAGTCCATTCTACGAGCAGTACTTC. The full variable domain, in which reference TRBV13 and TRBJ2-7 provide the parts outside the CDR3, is AAGVIQSPRHLIKEKRETATLKCYPIPRHDTVYWYQQGPGQDPQFLISFYEKMQSDKGSIPDRFSAQQFSDYHSELNMSSLELGDSALYFCASSFLPVPGESSPFYEQYFGPGTRLTVT.

CDR3 DNA: TGTGCCAGCAGCTTATACAGAAACACCATATATTTT. It is translated as CASSLYRNTIYF. This rearrangement joins TRBV11-2 to TRBJ1-3; no clear D gene. Trimming took 2 bases from V and 5 from J, leaving 4 bases between them. The germline V gene encodes CDR1 SGHAT and CDR2 FQNNGV. This CDR3 region has 12 residues.

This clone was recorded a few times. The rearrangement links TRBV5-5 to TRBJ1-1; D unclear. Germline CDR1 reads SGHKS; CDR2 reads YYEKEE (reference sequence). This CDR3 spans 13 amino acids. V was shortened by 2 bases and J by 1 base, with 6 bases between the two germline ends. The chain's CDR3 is CASSFTRNTEAFF. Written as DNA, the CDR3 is TGTGCCAGCAGCTTTACTAGGAACACTGAAGCTTTCTTT.

CDR3 in amino acids: CASSRRTGRSEKLFF. CDR3 nucleotides: TGTGCCAGCAGTCGCCGGACAGGTCGAAGTGAAAAACTGTTTTTT. The rearrangement uses TRBV6-1 and TRBJ1-4, with 7 nucleotides matching TRBD1. After removal of 5 bases from V and 7 bases from J, the junction contained 10 bases not matched to a gene. The CDR3 runs to 15 residues. Germline CDR1 MNHNS, CDR2 SASEGT.

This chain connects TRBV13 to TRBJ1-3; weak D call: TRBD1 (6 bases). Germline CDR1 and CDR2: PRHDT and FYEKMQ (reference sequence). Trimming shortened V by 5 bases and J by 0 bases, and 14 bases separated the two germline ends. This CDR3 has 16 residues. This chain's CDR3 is CASSEGGLTSGNTIYF. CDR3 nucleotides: TGTGCCAGCAGCGAGGGGGGGTTGACCTCTGGAAACACCATATATTTT. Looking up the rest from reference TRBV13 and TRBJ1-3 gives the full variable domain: AAGVIQSPRHLIKEKRETATLKCYPIPRHDTVYWYQQGPGQDPQFLISFYEKMQSDKGSIPDRFSAQQFSDYHSELNMSSLELGDSALYFCASSEGGLTSGNTIYFGEGSWLTVV.

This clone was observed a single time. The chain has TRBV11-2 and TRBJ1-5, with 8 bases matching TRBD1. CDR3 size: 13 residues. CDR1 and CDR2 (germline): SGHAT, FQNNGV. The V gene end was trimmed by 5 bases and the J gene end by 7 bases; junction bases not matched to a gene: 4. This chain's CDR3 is CASSPTGVQPQHF. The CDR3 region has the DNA TGTGCCAGCAGCCCGACAGGGGTCCAGCCCCAGCATTTT.

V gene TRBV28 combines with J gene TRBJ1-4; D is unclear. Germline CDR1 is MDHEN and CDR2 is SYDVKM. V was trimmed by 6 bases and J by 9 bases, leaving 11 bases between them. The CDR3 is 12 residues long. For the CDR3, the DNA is TGTGCCAGCAGAGATGGCAGTCAAAAACTGTTTTTT. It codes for CASRDGSQKLFF.

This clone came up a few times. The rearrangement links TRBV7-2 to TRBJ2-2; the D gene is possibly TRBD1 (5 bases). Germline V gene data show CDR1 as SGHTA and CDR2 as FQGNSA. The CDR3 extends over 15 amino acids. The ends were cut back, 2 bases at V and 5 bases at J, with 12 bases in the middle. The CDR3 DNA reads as TGTGCCAGCAGCTTACATCAGGGTAAAACCGGGGAGCTGTTTTTT. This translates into CASSLHQGKTGELFF.

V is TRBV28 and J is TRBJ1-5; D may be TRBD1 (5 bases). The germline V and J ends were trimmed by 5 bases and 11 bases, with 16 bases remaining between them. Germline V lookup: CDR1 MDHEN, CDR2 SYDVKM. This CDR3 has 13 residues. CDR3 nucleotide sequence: TGTGCCAGCAGTCTCCAGGGTCCCAGGGCCCAGCATTTT. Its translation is CASSLQGPRAQHF.